This TCR beta chain was recorded in a study of T cell responses to AZD1222 COVID-19 vaccine (dated by TCRdb to about 2021). At the level of the whole study: A total of 233 trial participants underwent TCR sequencing, of whom 207 had received two doses of AZD1222 and around 26 had received two doses of the MenACWY control vaccine. Trial participants were enrolled into age subgroups of 18-55, 56-69 and 70-plus years, which contained roughly 140, 27 and 60 TCR-sequenced participants, respectively.

The CDR3 regions of human TCRbeta chains were analyzed by immunosequencing. The study's own analysis went as follows. TCRs in the repertoires were matched against a reference library of SARS-CoV-2-specific TCRs that had been generated with the MIRA antigen-specificity platform. Breadth was defined as the fraction of unique TCRs that were SARS-CoV-2-associated, and depth was defined as the fraction of total T cells that were SARS-CoV-2-associated. Using the MIRA data, each spike-specific TCR was assigned both to the spike region to which the TCR was reactive and to a CD4 or CD8 class. Log10-transformed breadth and depth values were compared by one-way ANOVA with Sidak's multiple comparisons tests. TCRdb mirrors the immuneACCESS table, restricted to in-frame sequences. Some clones are absent from its copies; in checked studies, under half trace to an unresolved V gene, and the reason for the others is unknown. V, J and clone size derive from that table, while D and trimming were established from the DNA sequence. This sample is represented by more than 110,000 clones; more than 70% of them were singletons. About 3.4% of the sample lies in the top ten.

The trim is 7 bases for V and 0 bases for J, with a gap of 7 bases between the germline ends. The CDR3 runs 14 amino acids, cysteine and phenylalanine included. Only the CDR3 region is kept as DNA, spanning 42 bases read in frame from base 1. CDR1 and CDR2, per the germline V gene, are SNHLY and FYNNEI. The time point label on this specimen signifies: about 28 days (+/-7) after the second vaccine dose. AZD1222 recipients given second doses at about 4 weeks or at about 12 weeks were pooled, since spike-specific TCR depth and breadth were not found to differ between the two schedules. The vaccinee samples were drawn from two UK trials, COV001 and COV002, one of which was a single-blind randomized controlled phase 2/3 trial testing AZD1222 (ChAdOx1 nCoV-19) in healthy adults. For TCRbeta chain sequencing, PBMC samples from trial participants were taken at day 0 and at day 28 after the second dose. Concerning this clone: This clone's antigen is unknown. No base qualities exist here, and no much larger clone lies one base off it.

Overall results and qualifications from the work: Nearly half of unique spike-specific TCRs reportedly recognized epitopes outside regions mutated in the B.1.351 and B.1.1.7 variants. Conclusions about previously exposed vaccinees are limited, since just five to seven AZD1222 recipients were seropositive for SARS-CoV-2 at baseline. Because no day 14 peak-response samples were available, the repertoires could be characterized only after the peak T cell response. After two AZD1222 doses, spike-specific TCR breadth and depth were significantly higher than at day 0 and than in MenACWY recipients. Participants were mostly white British and included more females than males, and it was suggested by the authors that clonal diversity may have been underestimated. In the small 56-69-year group, the increase in depth fell short of significance, most likely because of low power. The whole spike protein was spanned by vaccine-associated CD4 TCRs, and dominant responses were seen in regions 160-218 and 743-854.

This receptor chain uses TRBV2 and TRBJ1-6, and TRBD1 may be the D gene, going by 6 matching bases. The receptor's source is an adult who received the AZD1222 COVID-19 vaccine. The source was peripheral blood, collected 28 days after the second AZD1222 dose. The CDR3 region reads CASMGASYNSPLHF. The sequence in DNA is TGTGCCAGCATGGGGGCCTCCTATAATTCACCCCTCCACTTT.